This T cell receptor beta chain was sequenced in a study of CD8 T cells in Susac syndrome. CDR3 length: 15 amino acids. After removal of 2 bases from V and 6 bases from J, the junction contained 8 bases not matched to a gene. CDR1 is SGHVS and CDR2 is FNYEAQ in the germline V gene. RNA was extracted with the RNeasy kit, and a quantity of about 0.45 to 1 ug was reverse transcribed using random hexamers. TCRdb passed the immunoSEQ multiplex PCR reads through MiXCR, listing each CDR3 protein once. The sample comprises around 230,000 distinct CDR3 sequences, 95% of which are singletons, and roughly 0.09% rests with the top ten. Each multiple sclerosis control was a treatment-naive patient with relapsing-remitting disease that was either stable or active. Negative isolation was used for CD8+ and CD4+ T cells and FACS enrichment for TEMRA cells.

The sequencing input was CD4+ T cells from PBMCs. The sequence came from a human donor with multiple sclerosis. The chain has TRBV7-6 and TRBJ1-2; 8 bases are a match to TRBD1. This chain's CDR3 is CASSLSRGLTDGYTF. CDR3 coding DNA: TGTGCCAGCAGCTTATCCAGGGGGCTTACTGATGGCTACACCTTC.